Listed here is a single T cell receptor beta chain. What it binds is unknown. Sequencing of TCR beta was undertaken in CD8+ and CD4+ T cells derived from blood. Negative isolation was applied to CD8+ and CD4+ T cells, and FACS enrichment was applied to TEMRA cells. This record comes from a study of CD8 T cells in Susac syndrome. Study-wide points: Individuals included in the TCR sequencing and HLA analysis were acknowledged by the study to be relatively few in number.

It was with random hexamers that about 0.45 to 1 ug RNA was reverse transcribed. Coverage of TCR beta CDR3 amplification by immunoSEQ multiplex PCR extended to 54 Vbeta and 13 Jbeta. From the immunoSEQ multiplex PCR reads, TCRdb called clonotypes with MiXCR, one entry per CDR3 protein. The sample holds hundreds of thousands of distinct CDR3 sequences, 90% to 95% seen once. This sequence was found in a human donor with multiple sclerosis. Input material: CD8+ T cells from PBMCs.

The CDR3 DNA follows: TGTGCCAGCAGCCCCTTCCAGGGGATGAACACTGAAGCTTTCTTT. Amino acid sequence: CASSPFQGMNTEAFF. The V gene is TRBV5-4, the J gene TRBJ1-1; D may be TRBD1 (6 bases). Germline V gives CDR1 SGHNT, CDR2 YYREEE (reference sequence). There are 15 residues in the CDR3. With 4 bases removed from V and 0 bases from J, the gap between germline ends came to 13 bases.